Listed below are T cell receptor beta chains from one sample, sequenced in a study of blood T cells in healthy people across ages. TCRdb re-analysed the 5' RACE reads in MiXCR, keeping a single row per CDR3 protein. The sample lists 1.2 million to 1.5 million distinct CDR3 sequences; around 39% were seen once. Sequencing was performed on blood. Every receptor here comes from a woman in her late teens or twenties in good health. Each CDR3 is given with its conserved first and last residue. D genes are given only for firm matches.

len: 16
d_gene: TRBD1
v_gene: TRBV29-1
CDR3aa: CNVEDLGTGGTYEQYF

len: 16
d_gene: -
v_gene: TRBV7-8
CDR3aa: CASSLAGPGGNTEAFF

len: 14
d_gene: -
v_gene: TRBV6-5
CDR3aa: CASSPGPINYGYTF

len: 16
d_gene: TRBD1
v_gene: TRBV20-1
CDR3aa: CSASIRQGVYNSPLHF

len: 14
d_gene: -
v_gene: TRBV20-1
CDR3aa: CSARLRTTTYEQYF

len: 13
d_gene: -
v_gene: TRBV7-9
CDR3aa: CASSLATTSQQYF

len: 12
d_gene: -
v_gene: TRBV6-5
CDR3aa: CASSYSQGEAFF

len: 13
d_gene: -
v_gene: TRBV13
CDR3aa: CASRTQGTYEQYF

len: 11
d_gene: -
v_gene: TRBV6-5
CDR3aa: CASIGYNEQFF

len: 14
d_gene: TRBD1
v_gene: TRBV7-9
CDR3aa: CASSPGQGRVEAFF

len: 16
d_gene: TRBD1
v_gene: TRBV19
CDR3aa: CASSDSGTGGLSGQYF

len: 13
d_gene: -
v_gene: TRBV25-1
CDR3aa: CASSTPGGNTIYF

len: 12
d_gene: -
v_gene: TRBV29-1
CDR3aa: CSVEDSIDEQYF

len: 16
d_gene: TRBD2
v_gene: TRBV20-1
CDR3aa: CSADDPSGRAWNEQYF

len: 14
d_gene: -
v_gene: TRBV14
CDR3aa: CASSQGGFEETQYF

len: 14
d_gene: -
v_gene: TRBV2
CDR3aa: CASSEAWVGNEQFF

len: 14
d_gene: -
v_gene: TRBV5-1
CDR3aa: CASSSTEGRDEQFF

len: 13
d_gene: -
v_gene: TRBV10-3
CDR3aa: CAIKGQGEEPQHF

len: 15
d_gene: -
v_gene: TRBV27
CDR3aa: CASSSLPPAKNIQYF

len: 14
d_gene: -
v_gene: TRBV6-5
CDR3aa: CASSYSWGADTQYF

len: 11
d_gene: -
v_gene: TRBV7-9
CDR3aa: CASSWTYEQYF

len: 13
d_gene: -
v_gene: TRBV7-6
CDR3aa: CASSLTSFETQYF

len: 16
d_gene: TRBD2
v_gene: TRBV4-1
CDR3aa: CASSQDWRGGPDTQYF

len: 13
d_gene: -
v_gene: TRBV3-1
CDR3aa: CASSQALWTEAFF

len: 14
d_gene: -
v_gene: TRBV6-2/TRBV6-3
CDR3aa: CATCPAGRDTEAFF

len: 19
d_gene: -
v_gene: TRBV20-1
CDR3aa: CSAIHRDTCFLKGNQPQHF

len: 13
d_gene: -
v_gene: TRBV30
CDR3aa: CAWSARGADTQYF

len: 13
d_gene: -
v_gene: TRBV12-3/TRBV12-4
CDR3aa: CASRQGMGTEAFF

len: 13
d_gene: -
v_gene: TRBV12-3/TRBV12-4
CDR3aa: CASSPPAVGEQFF

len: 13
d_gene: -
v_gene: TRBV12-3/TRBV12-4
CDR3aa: CASSRGQHNEQFF

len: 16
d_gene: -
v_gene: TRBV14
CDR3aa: CASSQVEGVLTYEQYF

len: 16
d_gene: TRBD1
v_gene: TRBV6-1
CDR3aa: CAGSEAAGGRNQPQHF

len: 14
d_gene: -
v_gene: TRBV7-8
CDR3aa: CASSLETANTEAFF

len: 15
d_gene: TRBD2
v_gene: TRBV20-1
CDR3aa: CSAWGVGGFTDTQYF

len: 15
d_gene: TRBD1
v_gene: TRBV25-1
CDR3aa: CASSSVRTGEYEQYF

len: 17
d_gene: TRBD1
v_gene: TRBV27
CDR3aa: CASSFWTGGSRREKLFF

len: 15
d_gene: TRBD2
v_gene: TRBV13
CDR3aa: CASSPAGGPQETQYF

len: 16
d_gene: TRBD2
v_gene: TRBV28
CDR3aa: CASRSSGRGIRDTQYF

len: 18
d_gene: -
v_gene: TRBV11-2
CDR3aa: CASSLVARKGFYYNEQYF

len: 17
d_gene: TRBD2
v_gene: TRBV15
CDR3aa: CATSRDRGTTYQESQYF

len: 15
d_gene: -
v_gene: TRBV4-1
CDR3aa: CASSQVRDDNYGYTF